This note documents a single T cell receptor beta chain sequence. The junction and the germline gene differ at one end; a read error may be behind it. This specimen comes from a study of blood T cell repertoires in COVID-19. As for the study in general: Sources were T cells, B-cell-depleted T cells, or PBMCs; the material itself was cDNA or gDNA.

The CDR3 contains 15 residues. CDR1 and CDR2 from the germline V gene are SGHKS and YYEKEE (reference sequence). As originally analysed: Counts of nucleated cells, estimated from reference gene primer amplification, were obtained. The protocol was immunoSEQ multiplex PCR, while the TCRdb copy is restricted to in-frame clones and leaves out a portion. For V, J and clone size, that table is used; D and trimming come from the DNA. The repertoire holds around 150,000 clones, with under 85% as singletons. Sequencing was carried out using peripheral blood. This rearrangement joins TRBV5-5 to TRBJ2-3; TRBD1 agrees at 7 bases. This sequence was found in a woman aged 80 or older with acute or convalescent COVID-19. The CDR3 spells CASRDGGQSTHTQYF. CDR3 DNA: TGTGCCAGCAGAGATGGGGGACAGTCCACACATACGCAGTATTTT.